The clone carrying this T cell receptor beta chain was picked up a small number of times. Its antigen is unknown. The data belong to a study of post-analysis software for immune sequencing data. Across the whole study: The disease courses spanned relapsing-remitting, secondary progressive and progressive-relapsing forms of multiple sclerosis.

Study-wide results and limits: Among multiple sclerosis patients, normalized Chao1 diversity was significantly below that of controls. Samples sharing a preparation batch grouped tightly together when assessed by F measure. The five TRBV segments detected at higher frequency in patients than in controls included TRBV5-6, TRBV5-1 and TRBV20-1.

The CDR3 has 12 residues. Germline lookup yields CDR1 GTSNPN and CDR2 SVGIG (reference sequence). V was clipped by 0 bases and J by 10 bases, with 10 bases between them. Unique-molecular-identifier-tagged TCR beta cDNA libraries were used. Out of roughly 0.95 to 10 million T cells, 480,000 or so cDNA molecules were generated. TCRdb redid the calling of the PCR reads with MiXCR, one entry per CDR3 protein. The repertoire holds 150,000 to 200,000 distinct CDR3 sequences, with about 29% as singletons. Sample: blood. The chain recombines TRBV30 with TRBJ2-1; D remains unclear. The receptor's source is a girl aged 10 to 17 with multiple sclerosis. CDR3 region: CAWSVWGGEQFF. The CDR3 region has the DNA TGTGCCTGGAGTGTATGGGGTGGGGAGCAGTTCTTC.